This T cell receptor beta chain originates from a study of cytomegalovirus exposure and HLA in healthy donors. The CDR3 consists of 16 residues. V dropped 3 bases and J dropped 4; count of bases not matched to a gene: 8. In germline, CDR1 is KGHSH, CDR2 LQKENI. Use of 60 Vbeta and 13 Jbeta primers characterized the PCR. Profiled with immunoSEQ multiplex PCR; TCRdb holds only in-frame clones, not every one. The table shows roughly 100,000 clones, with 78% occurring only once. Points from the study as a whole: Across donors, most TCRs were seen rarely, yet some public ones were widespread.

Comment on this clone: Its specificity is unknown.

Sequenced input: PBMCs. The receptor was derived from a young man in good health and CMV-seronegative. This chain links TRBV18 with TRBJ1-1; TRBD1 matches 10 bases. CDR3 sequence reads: CASSPRGRQGATEAFF. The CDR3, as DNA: TGTGCCAGCTCACCCAGGGGGAGACAGGGGGCCACTGAAGCTTTCTTT.